The rows below give T cell receptor beta chains drawn from one sample of a study of T cell responses to AZD1222 COVID-19 vaccine. Profiled with immunoSEQ multiplex PCR; TCRdb holds only in-frame clones, not every one. The sample comprises around 130,000 clones, over 90% of which are singletons, and roughly 0.96% rests with the top ten. The source was peripheral blood, collected on day 0 of AZD1222 vaccination. The receptor source for this set is an adult in good health. Both conserved end residues are part of each CDR3. D genes are given only for firm matches. Part of the rows lack a size; the others show once, few, many or a class for expanded clones.

cdr3_nt: TGTGCCTGGAGTGTGGGGGGGCTCGGAAACACCATATATTTT; cdr3_aa: CAWSVGGLGNTIYF; clone_size: NA; v_call: TRBV30; j_call: TRBJ1-3; d_call: NA
cdr3_nt: TGTGCCAGCAGCTTGTCAGGGGCCAAAAACATTCAGTACTTC; cdr3_aa: CASSLSGAKNIQYF; clone_size: NA; v_call: TRBV5-6; j_call: TRBJ2-4; d_call: NA
cdr3_nt: TGTGCCAGCAGCCAAGAAACAGTCACTGAAGCTTTCTTT; cdr3_aa: CASSQETVTEAFF; clone_size: once; v_call: TRBV3-1/TRBV3-2; j_call: TRBJ1-1; d_call: NA
cdr3_nt: TGCGCCAGCAGCTTGTTGGGTCGGGTCTACGAGCAGTACTTC; cdr3_aa: CASSLLGRVYEQYF; clone_size: NA; v_call: TRBV5-1; j_call: TRBJ2-7; d_call: NA
cdr3_nt: TGTGCCAGCAGTGATTTGACAGGGTTAGATGGCTACACCTTC; cdr3_aa: CASSDLTGLDGYTF; clone_size: NA; v_call: TRBV6-1; j_call: TRBJ1-2; d_call: TRBD1
cdr3_nt: TGTGCCAGCAGTTACTCCGGGACGCCAAATCAGCCCCAGCATTTT; cdr3_aa: CASSYSGTPNQPQHF; clone_size: NA; v_call: TRBV6-5; j_call: TRBJ1-5; d_call: NA
cdr3_nt: TGTGCCAGCAGGTCTACAGCGGCCGGGGAGCTGTTTTTT; cdr3_aa: CASRSTAAGELFF; clone_size: NA; v_call: TRBV5-6; j_call: TRBJ2-2; d_call: NA
cdr3_nt: TGTGCCAGCAGTCTGGACAGGATGAACACTGAAGCTTTCTTT; cdr3_aa: CASSLDRMNTEAFF; clone_size: few; v_call: TRBV6-5; j_call: TRBJ1-1; d_call: TRBD1
cdr3_nt: TGTGCCAGTAGAATCTGGGAGTTCGATGGCTACACCTTC; cdr3_aa: CASRIWEFDGYTF; clone_size: once; v_call: TRBV19; j_call: TRBJ1-2; d_call: NA
cdr3_nt: TGCGCCAGCAGCATGCGGGGGGACAATAATTCACCCCTCCACTTT; cdr3_aa: CASSMRGDNNSPLHF; clone_size: NA; v_call: TRBV5-1; j_call: TRBJ1-6; d_call: NA
cdr3_nt: TGTGCCAGTAGTTCCCAATTTACTGGAATAGGTAATCAGCCCCAGCATTTT; cdr3_aa: CASSSQFTGIGNQPQHF; clone_size: NA; v_call: TRBV19; j_call: TRBJ1-5; d_call: NA
cdr3_nt: TGTGCCATCGGGGGACAGGGAAGCAATCAGCCCCAGCATTTT; cdr3_aa: CAIGGQGSNQPQHF; clone_size: once; v_call: TRBV10-3; j_call: TRBJ1-5; d_call: TRBD1
cdr3_nt: TGTGCCAGCAGCGCTCGGACCGTTCAAGAGACCCAGTACTTC; cdr3_aa: CASSARTVQETQYF; clone_size: NA; v_call: TRBV7-9; j_call: TRBJ2-5; d_call: NA
cdr3_nt: TGTGCCAGTAGGGACATCCCCCGGGCTAAGGATCAGCCCCAGCATTTT; cdr3_aa: CASRDIPRAKDQPQHF; clone_size: NA; v_call: TRBV19; j_call: TRBJ1-5; d_call: NA
cdr3_nt: TGCGCCAGCAGCCAAGTTGGCAGGGGGAACACTGAAGCTTTCTTT; cdr3_aa: CASSQVGRGNTEAFF; clone_size: NA; v_call: TRBV4-1; j_call: TRBJ1-1; d_call: NA
cdr3_nt: TGTGCCAGCAGCTCAGAGCCAGGAGATGGCTACACCTTC; cdr3_aa: CASSSEPGDGYTF; clone_size: NA; v_call: TRBV7-6; j_call: TRBJ1-2; d_call: NA
cdr3_nt: TGTGCCAGCTCATCGACAATCAGGGCCGACTATGGCTACACCTTC; cdr3_aa: CASSSTIRADYGYTF; clone_size: NA; v_call: TRBV18; j_call: TRBJ1-2; d_call: NA
cdr3_nt: TGTGCCAGCAGCCAAGCAGGGGCCATGAACACTGAAGCTTTCTTT; cdr3_aa: CASSQAGAMNTEAFF; clone_size: NA; v_call: TRBV3-1/TRBV3-2; j_call: TRBJ1-1; d_call: NA
cdr3_nt: TGTGCCAGCAGCCAAGGGGACAGGGGAGCTGGAAACACCATATATTTT; cdr3_aa: CASSQGDRGAGNTIYF; clone_size: NA; v_call: TRBV14; j_call: TRBJ1-3; d_call: TRBD1
cdr3_nt: TGCAGCGTTGAGTTGAGATCCTACGAGCAGTACTTC; cdr3_aa: CSVELRSYEQYF; clone_size: NA; v_call: TRBV29-1; j_call: TRBJ2-7; d_call: NA